This T cell receptor (beta chain) was captured in a study of blood T cell repertoires in COVID-19. About the study: Acute and convalescent COVID-19 specimens originated in the United States, Italy and Spain. The analysed material was cDNA or gDNA that came from T cells, B-cell-depleted T cells, or PBMCs.

The CDR3 loop spans 17 amino acids. Authors' processing steps: Counts of nucleated cells, estimated from reference gene primer amplification, were obtained. Generated by immunoSEQ multiplex PCR, the TCRdb table keeps only in-frame clones and is missing some. That table furnishes V, J and clone size, whereas the DNA furnished D and trimming. This table holds fewer than 300,000 clones, over 75% found once. This TCR was recovered from a man younger than 30 with active or convalescent COVID-19. This chain connects TRBV21-1 to TRBJ1-1; TRBD1, the table's D call, lacks a check against the DNA. TRBV21-1 is given as a pseudogene. Sample: peripheral blood. CDR3 loop: CASSKGGTGGKYTEAFF. CDR3 in DNA: TGTGCCAGCAGCAAAGGGGGGACAGGGGGAAAGTACACTGAAGCTTTCTTT.